This T cell receptor (beta chain) was identified during a study of blood T cell repertoires in COVID-19. For the study at large: Some COVID-19 samples were acute and others convalescent; all came from the United States, Italy and Spain. The analysed material was cDNA or gDNA that came from T cells, B-cell-depleted T cells, or PBMCs.

In germline, CDR1 is GTSNPN, CDR2 SVGIG (reference sequence). V was clipped by 2 bases and J by 2 bases; unmatched bases: 6. The CDR3 spans 14 residues. This clone has just one count. In the study's own analysis: Cell counts per sample came from amplifying reference gene primers. Assay used: immunoSEQ multiplex PCR; TCRdb lists only in-frame clones, some missing. V, J and clone size were drawn from that table, and D and trimming were deduced from the DNA. The sample has roughly 61,000 clones; approximately 81% are singletons. V is TRBV30 and J is TRBJ2-7; 7 bases agree with TRBD1. This sequence was found in a man aged 35 to 55 with active COVID-19. The sequenced material came from peripheral blood. CDR3 amino acids: CAWSRTGATYEQYF. CDR3 in DNA: TGTGCCTGGAGTCGAACAGGGGCCACCTACGAGCAGTACTTC.